This record looks at one TCR beta chain sequence and its context. As yet, its antigen is unknown. These data originate in a study of shared clonotypes between healthy human individuals. Findings of the study overall: Sequencing depth was predicted to influence how clonotypes are shared among donors.

Germline V lookup: CDR1 SGHVS, CDR2 FNYEAQ. The CDR3 has 13 amino acids. V shed 0 bases and J shed 7 bases, with 7 bases lying between them. There were no recent acute infections or vaccinations among the donors, who were healthy HIV-negative adults. The authors ran unsorted PBMC replicate PCRs on approximately 300 ng DNA, about 31,000 T cell genomes. As handled by the study authors: Junction-only immunoSEQ sequences carried no quality scores, so filtering differed. Sequencing was performed with immunoSEQ multiplex PCR; in TCRdb, only in-frame clones are kept and a portion is missing. That table is the source of V, J and clone size, and D and trimming were worked out from the DNA. The sample includes 530,000 or so clones, around 79% of them seen just once.

The chain recombines TRBV7-6 with TRBJ1-5; D might be TRBD1 (5 bases). The receptor was isolated from a middle-aged woman in good health. Some clones in this sample may be carry-over from other donors' samples. The material sequenced was PBMCs. CDR3 coding DNA: TGTGCCAGCAGCTTAGCCGAGGGGCAGCCCCAGCATTTT. Its translation is CASSLAEGQPQHF. The full variable domain, rest sourced from reference TRBV7-6 and TRBJ1-5, is GAGVSQSPRYKVTKRGQDVALRCDPISGHVSLYWYRQALGQGPEFLTYFNYEAQQDKSGLPNDRFSAERPEGSISTLTIQRTEQRDSAMYRCASSLAEGQPQHFGDGTRLSIL.